The next 10 T cell receptor beta chains were all read from a single sample in a study of control samples from healthy donors and cancer patients (dated by TCRdb to the early 2020s). The library came from the immunoSEQ multiplex PCR assay. This is the immuneACCESS table as TCRdb keeps it, with only in-frame sequences that have V and J called. A part of the clones is gone; compared with another copy, unresolved V genes explain less than half, and the rest is unexplained. The sample includes 100,000 to 120,000 clones, with more than 75% observed a single time. The top ten constitute approximately 3.7% of the sample. The sequenced sample was PBMCs. These receptors all come from a woman between 55 and 75 years old with lung cancer.

The chain employs TRBV7-3 and TRBJ2-1; the D is unclear. The CDR3 has 15 amino acids. Germline CDR1 and CDR2: SGHTA and FQGTGA. V lost 2 bases, J lost 9 bases, and 17 bases lay in between. The CDR3 region has the DNA TGTGCCAGCAGCTTAGTCCCTACGGGCTGGGGTGAGCAGTTCTTC. It yields the protein CASSLVPTGWGEQFF. Full variable domain (remainder filled in from reference TRBV7-3 and TRBJ2-1): GAGVSQTPSNKVTEKGKYVELRCDPISGHTALYWYRQSLGQGPEFLIYFQGTGAADDSGLPNDRFFAVRPEGSVSTLKIQRTERGDSAVYLCASSLVPTGWGEQFFGPGTRLTVL.

This clone was counted a few times. The chain uses TRBV7-2 and TRBJ1-3; D gene ambiguous. The CDR3 has 14 amino acids. Germline assignment: CDR1 SGHTA and CDR2 FQGNSA. Trimming removed 3 bases from V and 4 bases from J, with 10 bases in between. CDR3 sequence: CASSFTVSGNTIYF. In DNA, the CDR3 is TGTGCCAGCAGCTTTACTGTATCCGGAAACACCATATATTTT.

The chain links TRBV9 to TRBJ1-1, with D uncertain. CDR3 size: 14 residues. Germline lookup yields CDR1 SGDLS and CDR2 YYNGEE. Trimming took off 1 base at V and 1 base at J, with 8 bases between the two ends. CDR3 nucleotide sequence: TGTGCCAGCAGCGTAACCCACACGAACACTGAAGCTTTCTTT. As protein: CASSVTHTNTEAFF.

V gene TRBV3-1 (or the pseudogene TRBV3-2) combines with J gene TRBJ2-6; possible D gene TRBD2, 5 bases. V was trimmed by 0 bases and J by 0 bases, leaving 9 bases between them. This CDR3 is built from 17 residues. CDR1 is LGHDT and CDR2 is YNNKEL in the germline V gene (reference sequence). This CDR3 reads CASSQEGRASGANVLTF. The CDR3 DNA sequence: TGTGCCAGCAGCCAAGAAGGGCGGGCCTCTGGGGCCAACGTCCTGACTTTC.

This chain joins TRBV7-2 and TRBJ2-3; 10 bases are a match to TRBD2. Germline lookup yields CDR1 SGHTA and CDR2 FQGNSA. The CDR3 covers 17 residues. The junction had 8 bases not matched to a gene; V was cut back by 3 bases and J by 2 bases. CDR3 bases: TGTGCCAGCAGCTTTTCCCCAAGCGGGGGGGCCACAGATACGCAGTATTTT. It codes for CASSFSPSGGATDTQYF. The variable domain in full, with the rest retrieved from reference TRBV7-2 and TRBJ2-3, is GAGVSQSPSNKVTEKGKDVELRCDPISGHTALYWYRQSLGQGLEFLIYFQGNSAPDKSGLPSDRFSAERTGGSVSTLTIQRTQQEDSAVYLCASSFSPSGGATDTQYFGPGTRLTVL.

A word on this clone: A junction boundary mismatches the germline segment, possibly from a read error. The CDR3 loop is CASSPASGSGNSEAFF. CDR3 nucleotides: TGCGCCAGCAGCCCAGCTTCGGGGAGCGGGAACTCTGAAGCTTTCTTT. V is TRBV4-1 and J is TRBJ1-1; D gene ambiguous. CDR1 is MGHRA, CDR2 YSYEKL, per germline. The CDR3 length is 16 residues.

This chain joins TRBV6-5 and TRBJ1-3, with D uncertain. This CDR3 spans 15 amino acids. Germline V gene sequence: CDR1 MNHEY, CDR2 SVGAGI. The V gene lost 8 bases and the J gene lost 2 bases, with 16 bases spanning the gap. CDR3 bases: TGTGCCAGCGCCCGGTCGACGGCAGCTGGAAACACCATATATTTT. It yields the protein CASARSTAAGNTIYF.

The V gene is TRBV27, the J gene TRBJ2-2, with TRBD2 identical over 8 bases. J was trimmed by 5 bases and V by 5 bases; bases with no gene match: 10. Per germline, CDR1 MNHEY and CDR2 SMNVEV (reference sequence). This CDR3 has 16 residues. CDR3 protein: CASSPGTREVTGELFF. The CDR3 bases are TGTGCCAGCAGTCCCGGGACTAGAGAGGTAACCGGGGAGCTGTTTTTT.

This rearrangement joins TRBV18 to TRBJ1-5, with D perhaps matching TRBD1 (6 bases). V shed 4 bases and J shed 3 bases, with 13 bases lying between them. CDR1 and CDR2 from the germline V gene are KGHSH and LQKENI. The CDR3 extends over 15 amino acids. CDR3 sequence: CASSQGGPVNQPQHF. CDR3 DNA sequence: TGTGCCAGCTCACAGGGGGGGCCCGTCAATCAGCCCCAGCATTTT.

This chain joins TRBV28 and TRBJ2-1, with TRBD2 matching over 13 bases. Per germline, CDR1 MDHEN and CDR2 SYDVKM. V shed 10 bases and J 0 bases; nucleotides not matched to a gene: 3. This CDR3 region has 15 residues. In DNA form, the CDR3 reads TGTGCCATCCGGACTAGCGGGAGCTCCTACAATGAGCAGTTCTTC. It encodes CAIRTSGSSYNEQFF.